This TCR beta chain was captured by sequencing in a study of CD8 T cell repertoires and HIV-1 epitope variants. Across the whole study: Equal numbers of autologous T cell-negative cells presented antigen to enriched T cells. The baseline condition was 1M T cells left uncultured.

The method was immunoSEQ multiplex PCR; TCRdb's version includes in-frame clones alone and lacks a portion of them. The sample consists of 90,000 or so clones, roughly four fifths of them appearing once. The sequencing sample was made of uncultured baseline CD8+ T cells from peripheral blood mononuclear cells (PBMCs). This receptor was identified in a male donor with HIV.

The CDR3 region has the DNA TGTGCCAGCAATCCGCAGGGCAATCAGCCCCAGCATTTT. It yields the protein CASNPQGNQPQHF. The rearrangement links TRBV6-1 to TRBJ1-5; D is unresolved. The germline gives CDR1 MNHNS, CDR2 SASEGT. The V gene lost 7 bases and the J gene lost 2 bases, with 9 bases spanning the gap. The CDR3 runs 13 residues.